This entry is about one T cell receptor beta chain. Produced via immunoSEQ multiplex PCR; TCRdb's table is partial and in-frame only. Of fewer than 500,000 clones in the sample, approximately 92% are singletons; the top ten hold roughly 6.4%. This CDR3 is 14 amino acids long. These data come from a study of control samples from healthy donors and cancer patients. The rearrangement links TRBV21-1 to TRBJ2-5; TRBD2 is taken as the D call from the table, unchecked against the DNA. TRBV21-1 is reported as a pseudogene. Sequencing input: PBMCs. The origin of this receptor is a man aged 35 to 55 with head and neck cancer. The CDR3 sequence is CASSKRLAGETQYF. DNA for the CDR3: TGTGCCAGCAGCAAGAGGCTAGCGGGAGAGACCCAGTACTTC.